One sample yielded the 9 T cell receptor beta chains listed below, sequenced in a study of T cells in localized non-small cell lung cancer (dated by TCRdb to 2020 to 2021). The receptor library was made with the immunoSEQ multiplex PCR assay. TCRdb stores this immuneACCESS table with in-frame sequences only. Part of the clones is absent; in the studies checked, under half of the shortfall reflects unresolved V genes, and no reason is known for the rest. For this sample the table gives 15,000 to 17,000 clones, of which 80% to 90% were detected only once. Jointly, the top ten make up under 35% of the sample. The sample consisted of peripheral blood mononuclear cells, taken before any cancer treatment. The receptors originated from a male donor aged 60 or over with stage II lung adenocarcinoma.

The chain is built from TRBV2 and TRBJ2-3, with unresolved D. V lost 9 bases and J lost 6, with 22 bases in between. CDR1 SNHLY and CDR2 FYNNEI come from the germline V gene. The CDR3 loop spans 15 amino acids. CDR3 residues: CARGKTGPPTDTQYF. In DNA form, the CDR3 reads TGTGCCAGGGGGAAGACCGGGCCGCCCACTGATACGCAGTATTTT.

The V call is TRBV9, the J call TRBJ2-3, with a weak D call TRBD1 (5 bases). The ends were cut back, 0 bases at V and 3 bases at J, with 14 bases in the middle. The CDR3 consists of 16 residues. CDR1 and CDR2 from the germline V gene are SGDLS and YYNGEE. The CDR3 spells CASSVDFSPGTDTQYF. The CDR3 coding sequence is TGTGCCAGCAGCGTAGATTTCAGCCCAGGGACAGATACGCAGTATTTT. Complete variable domain (other parts from reference TRBV9 and TRBJ2-3): DSGVTQTPKHLITATGQRVTLRCSPRSGDLSVYWYQQSLDQGLQFLIQYYNGEERAKGNILERFSAQQFPDLHSELNLSSLELGDSALYFCASSVDFSPGTDTQYFGPGTRLTVL.

The chain carries TRBV15 and TRBJ2-1, with TRBD2 identical over 9 bases. The germline gives CDR1 LNHNV, CDR2 YYDKDF (reference sequence). J lost 7 bases, V lost 5 bases, and 18 bases had no gene match. This CDR3 is built from 18 residues. The CDR3 nucleotides are TGTGCCACCAGCTCACGCTCTCCCAGGGCAGCGGGAGGTAATGAGCAGTTCTTC. Translated, it gives CATSSRSPRAAGGNEQFF. Variable domain in full (rest from reference TRBV15 and TRBJ2-1): DAMVIQNPRYQVTQFGKPVTLSCSQTLNHNVMYWYQQKSSQAPKLLFHYYDKDFNNEADTPDNFQSRRPNTSFCFLDIRSPGLGDTAMYLCATSSRSPRAAGGNEQFFGPGTRLTVL.

DNA for the CDR3: TGTGCCAGCAGTCAACAGGGTGGGCAGCAGCCCCAGCATTTT. Translating it yields CASSQQGGQQPQHF. V and J are TRBV27 and TRBJ1-5; tentatively, D is TRBD1 (6 bases). Per germline, CDR1 MNHEY and CDR2 SMNVEV (reference sequence). The ends were cut back, 5 bases at V and 7 bases at J, with 15 bases in the middle. The CDR3 spans 14 residues.

This chain links TRBV2 with TRBJ2-7; D gene ambiguous. CDR1 and CDR2 (germline): SNHLY, FYNNEI. Between the trimmed V and J ends, which lost 3 bases and 2 bases, there was a span of 11 bases. CDR3 length equals 14 residues. This CDR3 reads CASSEHRLTYEQYF. The CDR3 coding sequence is TGTGCCAGCAGTGAGCATAGACTCACCTACGAGCAGTACTTC.

This clone was counted between two and nine times. V gene TRBV5-4 combines with J gene TRBJ2-5, with TRBD2 identical over 7 bases. The germline V gene encodes CDR1 SGHNT and CDR2 YYREEE (reference sequence). The CDR3 totals 13 residues. Trimming removed 4 bases from V and 4 bases from J; junction bases left unmatched: 4. Here the CDR3 reads CASSPGLVETQYF. CDR3 nucleotide sequence: TGTGCCAGCAGCCCAGGACTAGTAGAGACCCAGTACTTC.

This clone was detected a few times. The V call is TRBV9, the J call TRBJ2-7; D not certain. Germline V gene data show CDR1 as SGDLS and CDR2 as YYNGEE. The CDR3 covers 15 residues. V lost 0 bases to trimming and J lost 2 bases, with 12 bases between them. CDR3 sequence (DNA): TGTGCCAGCAGCGTAGATCAGGCAACCACCTACGAGCAGTACTTC. Its translation is CASSVDQATTYEQYF.

V and J are TRBV11-3 and TRBJ2-3; D unresolved. V was clipped by 5 bases and J by 1 base, with 7 bases between them. Germline values: CDR1 SGHNT, CDR2 YENEEA. This CDR3 has 13 residues. The CDR3 nucleotides read TGTGCCAGCAGCCCCCGCCGCACAGATACGCAGTATTTT. The encoded protein is CASSPRRTDTQYF.

This chain links TRBV11-3 with TRBJ2-5; tentative D call: TRBD1 (6 bases). The V end lost 3 bases, the J end lost 4 bases, and 18 bases lay between the germline ends. This CDR3 spans 16 amino acids. From germline, CDR1 is SGHNT and CDR2 YENEEA. The CDR3 loop is CASSLGRQGNGETQYF. The CDR3 DNA is TGTGCCAGCAGCTTGGGGCGGCAGGGGAATGGAGAGACCCAGTACTTC.